The T cell receptor beta chain described here comes from a study of T cells in Graves' hyperthyroidism and ophthalmopathy. This clonotype was counted a few times. The CDR3 runs to 18 residues. V was clipped by 1 base and J by 1 base; unmatched bases: 3. Germline V gene data show CDR1 as SEHNR and CDR2 as FQNEAQ (reference sequence). RNA transcripts served as the template for amplifying TCR beta CDR3 regions. Carried out on the TCR CDR3, a first-round RT-PCR used the HTBI primer set. TCRdb reprocessed the multiplex PCR reads via MiXCR and lists one record per CDR3 protein. The data contain more than 650,000 distinct CDR3 sequences, about 15% of them singletons.

Sequencing was carried out using blood. This receptor was obtained from a woman younger than 35 with Graves' hyperthyroidism. The rearrangement uses TRBV7-9 and TRBJ2-3; 15 bases fit TRBD2. CDR3 amino acids: CASSLGTSGRAGTDTQYF. In nucleotides, the CDR3 is TGTGCCAGCAGCTTAGGGACTAGCGGGAGGGCCGGCACAGATACGCAGTATTTT.